This TCR beta chain originates from a study of shared clonotypes between healthy human individuals. Study-wide background: Plates per donor: three CD4 naive, three CD4 memory, two CD8 naive, one CD8 memory.

The study ran the assay at deep level. Some clones are missing from TCRdb's copy, which holds only in-frame ones; the method was immunoSEQ multiplex PCR. The table includes 2 million to 2.5 million clones, roughly 91% detected once. V lost 2 bases, J lost 2 bases, and 2 bases stayed unmatched. Germline CDR1 and CDR2: MNHEY and SVGAGI. This CDR3 spans 15 amino acids. The study, taken as a whole, reports: A handful of donors had 5% to 6% of their naive CD4 clonotypes in common.

A word on this clone: Its antigen is not known.

Terminally differentiated effector memory CD45RA+ cells were excluded by CCR7 positive selection of CD45RO-negative cells. Donors were Caucasian adults residing in Nashville, Tennessee, USA. The sample was naive CD8+ T cells from PBMCs. The receptor was isolated from a young man in good health. Some clones in this sample may be carry-over from other donors' samples. The chain employs TRBV6-5 and TRBJ2-3, with 9 bases fitting TRBD2. In nucleotides, the CDR3 is TGTGCCAGCAGTTACCTAGCGGGGCTCACAGATACGCAGTATTTT. It encodes CASSYLAGLTDTQYF.